This T cell receptor beta chain was captured by sequencing in a study of OX40 agonist ivuxolimab in advanced cancers. Background on the study: While on treatment, patients had intravenous ivuxolimab at 0.01 to 10 mg/kg every 2 weeks. Males comprised 75% to 90% of the group, whose mean age was approximately 60 years (range roughly 20 to 85). Points from the study as a whole: Among the lowest peripheral clonal expansion occurred in 0.1-3.0 mg/kg partial responders. More expanded clones were found, on average, in CD8+ than in CD4+ T cells.

Germline V gene lookup returns CDR1 SGHRS and CDR2 YFSETQ. The CDR3 sequence is 15 residues long. Deletions cut 5 bases from V and 0 bases from J, with 12 bases between. For this clone: Its antigen is undetermined.

TCRdb's table, derived via immunoSEQ multiplex PCR, lists solely in-frame clones and lacks some. The sample records about 70,000 clones, approximately 83% being singletons. The rearrangement uses TRBV5-1 and TRBJ2-1; D remains ambiguous. The TCR was taken from an adult with an advanced solid tumor such as melanoma, head and neck, liver or kidney cancer. This specimen consisted of CD4+ or CD8+ T cells sorted from blood, obtained in a trial of the OX40 agonist ivuxolimab. The CDR3 region is CASRSDSSSYNEQFF. DNA of the CDR3: TGCGCCAGCAGATCCGACTCGAGCTCCTACAATGAGCAGTTCTTC.